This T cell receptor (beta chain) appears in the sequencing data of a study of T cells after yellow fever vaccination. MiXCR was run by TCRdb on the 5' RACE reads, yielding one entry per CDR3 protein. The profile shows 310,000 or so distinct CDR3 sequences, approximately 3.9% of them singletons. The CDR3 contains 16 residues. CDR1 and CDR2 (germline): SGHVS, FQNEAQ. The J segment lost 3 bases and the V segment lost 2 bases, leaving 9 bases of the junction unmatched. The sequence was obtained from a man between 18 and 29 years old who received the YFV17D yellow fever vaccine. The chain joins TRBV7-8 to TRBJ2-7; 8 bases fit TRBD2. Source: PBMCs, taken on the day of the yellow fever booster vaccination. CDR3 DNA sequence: TGTGCCAGCAGCTTAAGTATAAGCGGGGGAGGCTACGAGCAGTACGTC. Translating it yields CASSLSISGGGYEQYV.